This is a list of T cell receptor beta chains from one sample in a study of CD8+CD57+ T cells in acquired aplastic anemia. TCRdb ran MiXCR on the reads and lists one entry per CDR3 protein. Here the sample spans around 190,000 distinct CDR3 sequences, about half being singletons. The sequencing sample was made of sorted CD4+, CD8+, or CD8+CD57+ T cells (not recorded which) from PBMCs. These receptors were taken from a human donor with aplastic anemia. Each CDR3 is given with its conserved first and last residue. The order of the fields is V gene, D gene, clone size, J gene, CDR3 protein, CDR3 DNA. The D gene is left open where the match is weak. Not every row has a clone size; where given, it reads once, few, many or a size class.

V gene: TRBV15; D gene: .; clone size: .; J gene: TRBJ2-1; CDR3 protein: CATSSLVRSADEQFF; CDR3 DNA: TGTGCCACCAGCAGCTTAGTTAGGTCTGCCGATGAGCAGTTCTTC
V gene: TRBV2; D gene: .; clone size: .; J gene: TRBJ1-2; CDR3 protein: CASEGGVYGYTF; CDR3 DNA: TGTGCCAGTGAAGGGGGGGTTTATGGCTACACCTTC
V gene: TRBV7-9; D gene: .; clone size: many; J gene: TRBJ1-2; CDR3 protein: CASSHPGDYGYTF; CDR3 DNA: TGTGCCAGCAGCCATCCAGGGGACTATGGCTACACCTTC
V gene: TRBV29-1; D gene: .; clone size: .; J gene: TRBJ1-2; CDR3 protein: CSVDEGNYGYTF; CDR3 DNA: TGCAGCGTTGACGAGGGGAACTATGGCTACACCTTC
V gene: TRBV20-1; D gene: TRBD2; clone size: .; J gene: TRBJ2-5; CDR3 protein: CSAPTSGGARETQYF; CDR3 DNA: TGCAGTGCTCCTACTAGCGGGGGGGCAAGGGAGACCCAGTACTTC
V gene: TRBV9; D gene: TRBD2; clone size: .; J gene: TRBJ2-5; CDR3 protein: CASSVGTSGRGETQYF; CDR3 DNA: TGTGCCAGCAGCGTTGGGACTAGCGGGAGAGGGGAGACCCAGTACTTC
V gene: TRBV20-1; D gene: .; clone size: many; J gene: TRBJ2-5; CDR3 protein: CSARGVGDTQETQYF; CDR3 DNA: TGCAGTGCTAGAGGCGTCGGGGACACCCAAGAGACCCAGTACTTC
V gene: TRBV2; D gene: TRBD2; clone size: many; J gene: TRBJ2-1; CDR3 protein: CASRETSGGHNEQFF; CDR3 DNA: TGTGCCAGCAGGGAGACTAGCGGGGGGCACAATGAGCAGTTCTTC
V gene: TRBV10-2; D gene: .; clone size: few; J gene: TRBJ2-6; CDR3 protein: CASSLVPGRSQESGANVLTF; CDR3 DNA: TGCGCCAGCAGTCTGGTCCCGGGACGTTCACAGGAGTCAGGGGCCAACGTCCTGACTTTC
V gene: TRBV19; D gene: .; clone size: .; J gene: TRBJ1-6; CDR3 protein: CASRTTGGSPLHF; CDR3 DNA: TGTGCCAGTAGAACAACAGGCGGCTCACCCCTCCACTTT
V gene: TRBV5-5; D gene: .; clone size: few; J gene: TRBJ2-7; CDR3 protein: CASSWTMGGSYEQYF; CDR3 DNA: TGTGCCAGCAGCTGGACCATGGGCGGTTCCTACGAGCAGTACTTC
V gene: TRBV29-1; D gene: .; clone size: .; J gene: TRBJ2-3; CDR3 protein: CSVEDRVVDTQYF; CDR3 DNA: TGCAGCGTTGAAGACAGGGTAGTGGATACGCAGTATTTT
V gene: TRBV7-3; D gene: .; clone size: few; J gene: TRBJ1-1; CDR3 protein: CASSLMVYTEAFF; CDR3 DNA: TGTGCCAGCAGCTTAATGGTGTACACTGAAGCTTTCTTT
V gene: TRBV24-1; D gene: .; clone size: .; J gene: TRBJ2-2; CDR3 protein: CATSDHLYTGELFF; CDR3 DNA: TGTGCCACCAGTGATCACTTATACACCGGGGAGCTGTTTTTT
V gene: TRBV6-1; D gene: .; clone size: few; J gene: TRBJ1-3; CDR3 protein: CASRGLSGNTIYF; CDR3 DNA: TGTGCCAGCAGGGGGCTCTCTGGAAACACCATATATTTT
V gene: TRBV6-1; D gene: TRBD2; clone size: .; J gene: TRBJ2-1; CDR3 protein: CASSDYPSGGHNEQFF; CDR3 DNA: TGTGCCAGCAGTGATTATCCTAGCGGGGGCCACAATGAGCAGTTCTTC
V gene: TRBV19; D gene: .; clone size: .; J gene: TRBJ1-1; CDR3 protein: CASSPGRRTTEAFF; CDR3 DNA: TGTGCCAGTAGTCCGGGACGTAGGACCACTGAAGCTTTCTTT
V gene: TRBV24-1; D gene: TRBD2; clone size: once; J gene: TRBJ2-3; CDR3 protein: CATRGGGDADTQYF; CDR3 DNA: TGTGCCACCAGGGGGGGGGGGGACGCAGATACGCAGTATTTT
V gene: TRBV7-8; D gene: TRBD2; clone size: many; J gene: TRBJ2-1; CDR3 protein: CASSPRGGGRNEQFF; CDR3 DNA: TGTGCCAGCAGCCCACGGGGCGGGGGGCGCAATGAGCAGTTCTTC
V gene: TRBV5-1; D gene: .; clone size: many; J gene: TRBJ2-5; CDR3 protein: CASSLAAWTGETQYF; CDR3 DNA: TGCGCCAGCAGCTTGGCCGCTTGGACCGGAGAGACCCAGTACTTC